This entry describes one TCR beta chain. These data are taken from a study of blood T cells in healthy people across ages. PCR was performed a second time for about 6 to 11 cycles using a sample-barcoded 5' primer and a J-beta primer mix. TCRdb processed the 5' RACE reads anew with MiXCR; each CDR3 protein has one entry. The profile shows some 1.8 million distinct CDR3 sequences, approximately 40% of them singletons. Germline CDR1 reads SQVTM; CDR2 reads ANQGSEA. CDR3 length: 12 amino acids. The germline V and J ends were trimmed by 7 bases and 5 bases, with 14 bases remaining between them. This receptor was identified in a human donor in good health. The sequencing sample was made of blood. The chain joins TRBV29-1 to TRBJ2-5, with D possibly matching TRBD2 (5 bases). The CDR3 nucleotides read TGCAGCGGGGCTAGCTCCGGGGAGACCCAGTACTTC. Its protein product is CSGASSGETQYF.